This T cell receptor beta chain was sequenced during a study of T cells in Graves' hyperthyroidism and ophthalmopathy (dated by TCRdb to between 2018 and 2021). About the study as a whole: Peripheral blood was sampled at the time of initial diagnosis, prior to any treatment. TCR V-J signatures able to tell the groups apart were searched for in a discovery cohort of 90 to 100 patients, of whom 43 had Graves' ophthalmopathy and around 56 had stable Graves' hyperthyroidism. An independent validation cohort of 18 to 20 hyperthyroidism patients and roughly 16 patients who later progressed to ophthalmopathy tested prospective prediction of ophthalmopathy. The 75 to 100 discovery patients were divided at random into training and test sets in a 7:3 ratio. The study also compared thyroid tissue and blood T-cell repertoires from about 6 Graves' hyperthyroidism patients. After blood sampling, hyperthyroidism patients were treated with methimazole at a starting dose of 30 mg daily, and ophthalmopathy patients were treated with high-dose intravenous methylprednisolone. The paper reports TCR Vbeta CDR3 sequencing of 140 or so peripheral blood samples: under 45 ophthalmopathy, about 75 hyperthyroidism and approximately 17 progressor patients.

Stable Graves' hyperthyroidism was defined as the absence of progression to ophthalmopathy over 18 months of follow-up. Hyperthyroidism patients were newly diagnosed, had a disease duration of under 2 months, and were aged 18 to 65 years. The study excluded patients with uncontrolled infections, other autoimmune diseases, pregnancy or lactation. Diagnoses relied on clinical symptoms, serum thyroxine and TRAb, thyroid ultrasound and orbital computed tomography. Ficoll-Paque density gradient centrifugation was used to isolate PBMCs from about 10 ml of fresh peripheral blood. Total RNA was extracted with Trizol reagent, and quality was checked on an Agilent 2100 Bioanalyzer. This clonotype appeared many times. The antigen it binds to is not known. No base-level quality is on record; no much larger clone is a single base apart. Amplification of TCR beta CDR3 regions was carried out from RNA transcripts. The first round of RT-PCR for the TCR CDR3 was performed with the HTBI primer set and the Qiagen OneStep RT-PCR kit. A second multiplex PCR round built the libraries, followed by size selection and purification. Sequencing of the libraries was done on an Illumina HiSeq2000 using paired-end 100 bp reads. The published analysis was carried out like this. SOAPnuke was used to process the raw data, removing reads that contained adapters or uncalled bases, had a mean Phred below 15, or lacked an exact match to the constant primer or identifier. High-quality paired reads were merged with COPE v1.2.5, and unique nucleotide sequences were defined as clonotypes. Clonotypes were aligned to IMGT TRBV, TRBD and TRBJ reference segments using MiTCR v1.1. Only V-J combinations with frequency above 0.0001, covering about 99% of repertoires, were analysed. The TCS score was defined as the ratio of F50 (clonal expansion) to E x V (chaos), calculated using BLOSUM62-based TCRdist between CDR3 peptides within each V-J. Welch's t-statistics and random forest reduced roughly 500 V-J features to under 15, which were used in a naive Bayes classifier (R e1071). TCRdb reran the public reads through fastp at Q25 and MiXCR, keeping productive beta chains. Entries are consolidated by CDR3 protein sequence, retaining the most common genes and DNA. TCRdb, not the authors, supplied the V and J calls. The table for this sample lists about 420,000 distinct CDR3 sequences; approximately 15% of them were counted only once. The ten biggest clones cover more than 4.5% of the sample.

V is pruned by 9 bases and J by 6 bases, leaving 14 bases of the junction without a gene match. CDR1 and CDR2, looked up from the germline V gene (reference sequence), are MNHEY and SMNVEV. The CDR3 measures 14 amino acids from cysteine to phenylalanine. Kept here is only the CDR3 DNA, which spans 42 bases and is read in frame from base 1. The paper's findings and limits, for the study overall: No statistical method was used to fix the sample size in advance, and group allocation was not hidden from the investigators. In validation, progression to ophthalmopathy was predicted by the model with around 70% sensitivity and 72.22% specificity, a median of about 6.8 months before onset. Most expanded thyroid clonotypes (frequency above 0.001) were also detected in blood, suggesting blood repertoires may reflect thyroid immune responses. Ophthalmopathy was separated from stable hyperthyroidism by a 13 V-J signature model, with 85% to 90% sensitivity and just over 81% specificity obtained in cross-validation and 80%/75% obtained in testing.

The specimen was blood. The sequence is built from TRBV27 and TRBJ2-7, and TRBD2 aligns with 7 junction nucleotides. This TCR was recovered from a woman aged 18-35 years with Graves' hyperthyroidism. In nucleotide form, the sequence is TGTGCCAGTTGGACGGGGAGGGAGGCTGGCGAGCAGTACTTC. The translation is CASWTGREAGEQYF.